Listed below are T cell receptor beta chains from one sample, sequenced in a study of molecular identifiers for immune sequencing clone quantification. MiXCR was run by TCRdb on the PCR reads, yielding one entry per CDR3 protein. The sample has 50,000 to 70,000 distinct CDR3 sequences, around a sixth seen once. Input material: naive CD8+ T cells from blood, with Jurkat cell RNA spiked in. The receptors derive from a human donor in good health. Some libraries in this study had Jurkat cell RNA spiked in. Each CDR3 is given with its conserved first and last residue. D genes are given only for firm matches. Clone size appears in some rows only: once, few, many, or a class for an expanded clone.

V gene: TRBV7-9
D gene: TRBD2
clone size: many
J gene: TRBJ2-1
CDR3 protein: CASSFGVTTSGDNEQFF
CDR3 DNA: TGTGCCAGCAGCTTCGGAGTTACGACTAGCGGCGACAATGAGCAGTTCTTC

V gene: TRBV20-1
D gene: .
clone size: many
J gene: TRBJ2-1
CDR3 protein: CSASVLARSYNEQFF
CDR3 DNA: TGCAGTGCTAGTGTTCTAGCGCGATCCTACAATGAGCAGTTCTTC

V gene: TRBV7-9
D gene: .
clone size: many
J gene: TRBJ2-7
CDR3 protein: CASSLLDLYEQYF
CDR3 DNA: TGTGCCAGCAGCTTATTGGACCTTTACGAGCAGTACTTC

V gene: TRBV12-5
D gene: .
clone size: few
J gene: TRBJ2-1
CDR3 protein: CASGLSAAGDNDEQFF
CDR3 DNA: TGTGCTAGTGGTTTGTCTGCAGCGGGCGATAACGATGAGCAGTTCTTC

V gene: TRBV4-3
D gene: .
clone size: many
J gene: TRBJ2-1
CDR3 protein: CASSQEGFGTAVETYNEQFF
CDR3 DNA: TGCGCCAGCAGCCAAGAAGGGTTCGGGACGGCCGTTGAGACCTACAATGAGCAGTTCTTC

V gene: TRBV14
D gene: .
clone size: many
J gene: TRBJ2-3
CDR3 protein: CASSQLRVGTDTQYF
CDR3 DNA: TGTGCCAGCAGCCAACTCCGGGTAGGCACAGATACGCAGTATTTT

V gene: TRBV5-1
D gene: TRBD2
clone size: many
J gene: TRBJ2-3
CDR3 protein: CASSLGVGGSSPDTQYF
CDR3 DNA: TGCGCCAGCAGCTTGGGGGTCGGCGGGAGTTCCCCAGATACGCAGTATTTT

V gene: TRBV4-3
D gene: .
clone size: many
J gene: TRBJ2-3
CDR3 protein: CASSQANGPRDTQYF
CDR3 DNA: TGCGCCAGCAGCCAAGCGAACGGGCCTAGAGATACGCAGTATTTT

V gene: TRBV6-5
D gene: .
clone size: .
J gene: TRBJ2-2
CDR3 protein: CASSYLLGNTGELFF
CDR3 DNA: TGTGCCAGCAGTTACTTGCTCGGCAACACCGGGGAGCTGTTTTTT

V gene: TRBV20-1
D gene: .
clone size: .
J gene: TRBJ2-1
CDR3 protein: CSPNSINYHEQFF
CDR3 DNA: TGCAGTCCAAACTCGATAAATTACCATGAGCAGTTCTTC

V gene: TRBV7-6
D gene: .
clone size: many
J gene: TRBJ1-1
CDR3 protein: CASSLGQGLGGIEAFF
CDR3 DNA: TGTGCCAGCAGCTTAGGTCAGGGCCTCGGAGGCATTGAAGCTTTCTTT

V gene: TRBV7-2
D gene: .
clone size: .
J gene: TRBJ2-2
CDR3 protein: CASSLGLRTGELFF
CDR3 DNA: TGTGCCAGCAGCTTGGGACTTCGCACCGGGGAGCTGTTTTTT

V gene: TRBV7-9
D gene: TRBD2
clone size: .
J gene: TRBJ2-1
CDR3 protein: CASSLAQLAGEGYNEQFF
CDR3 DNA: TGTGCCAGCAGCTTAGCTCAACTAGCGGGAGAGGGTTACAATGAGCAGTTCTTC

V gene: TRBV3-1
D gene: .
clone size: few
J gene: TRBJ2-3
CDR3 protein: CASSQGRVGGGDTQYF
CDR3 DNA: TGTGCCAGCAGCCAAGGTCGAGTAGGGGGGGGAGATACGCAGTATTTT

V gene: TRBV7-7
D gene: TRBD1
clone size: many
J gene: TRBJ2-1
CDR3 protein: CASSLELDRGYEQFF
CDR3 DNA: TGTGCTAGCAGCTTAGAGTTGGACAGGGGCTATGAGCAGTTCTTC

V gene: TRBV18
D gene: TRBD2
clone size: many
J gene: TRBJ2-3
CDR3 protein: CASSPIRLAGGSTDTQYF
CDR3 DNA: TGTGCCAGCTCACCAATCCGACTAGCGGGAGGTTCCACAGATACGCAGTATTTT